The 17 T cell receptor beta chains reported below all come from one sample, sequenced in a study of T cell repertoires in cytomegalovirus infection. Each CDR3 protein gets one entry after TCRdb re-called the reads with MiXCR. This sample carries around 180,000 distinct CDR3 sequences, approximately 19% of them seen once, and the ten largest clones take 2.5% to 3%. Sequenced sample: PBMCs. The receptors were gathered from a human donor in good health (CMV status not recorded). Some clones in this sample may be carry-over from other donors' samples.

CDR3 in DNA: TGTGCCAGCAGACACGGACAGGGTAGCGAGCAGTACTTC. Its protein is CASRHGQGSEQYF. J is TRBJ2-7 and V is TRBV3-1, with 8 bases fitting TRBD1. The J segment lost 6 bases and the V segment lost 6 bases, leaving 7 bases of the junction unmatched. From germline, CDR1 is LGHDT and CDR2 YNNKEL (reference sequence). This CDR3 region has 13 residues.

The V call is TRBV29-1, the J call TRBJ2-7, with D unclear. This CDR3 contains 13 residues. The V and J ends lost 4 bases and 2 bases respectively, with 12 bases between them. Germline V gene lookup returns CDR1 SQVTM and CDR2 ANQGSEA. The DNA for the CDR3 is TGCAGCGTTGCGGCCGGGCCGGCCTACGAGCAGTACTTC. Encoded protein: CSVAAGPAYEQYF.

The rearrangement joins TRBV2 to TRBJ2-1; no reliable D call. The V gene's germline CDR1 is SNHLY and CDR2 FYNNEI. V gave up 4 bases and J gave up 6 bases, with 4 bases separating them. CDR3 length: 11 amino acids. CDR3 DNA sequence: TGTGCCAGCAGTGTGTCCAATGAGCAGTTCTTC. Its translation is CASSVSNEQFF.

Only a few counts were recorded for this clonotype. The chain employs TRBV5-4 and TRBJ2-1, with 10 bases matching TRBD2. The CDR3 covers 17 residues. Germline assignment: CDR1 SGHNT and CDR2 YYREEE (reference sequence). The V and J ends lost 3 bases and 0 bases, in that order; junction bases with no gene match: 6. The CDR3 spells CASSSRTSGTSYNEQFF. CDR3 nucleotides: TGTGCCAGCAGCTCACGGACTAGCGGAACCTCCTACAATGAGCAGTTCTTC.

V usage is TRBV11-3 and J usage is TRBJ2-1, with D hard to call. Deletions cut 2 bases from V and 5 bases from J, with 7 bases between. The CDR3 has 13 amino acids. Germline CDR1 is SGHNT and CDR2 is YENEEA. CDR3 sequence: CASSLTSHNEQFF. The CDR3 DNA is TGTGCCAGCAGCTTAACCTCTCACAATGAGCAGTTCTTC.

The genes are TRBV12-3 or TRBV12-4 and TRBJ2-1, with 7 bases lining up with TRBD2. The CDR3 has 14 residues. The ends lost 4 bases at V and 5 bases at J; junction bases unmatched: 5. The CDR3, as DNA: TGTGCCAGCAGTTACGCGAGCGGGAACAATGAGCAGTTCTTC. This sequence encodes CASSYASGNNEQFF.

This clonotype was seen repeatedly, ten times or more. The V gene is TRBV10-2, the J gene TRBJ2-3; D unclear. Germline V lookup: CDR1 WSHSY, CDR2 SAAADI. CDR3 length equals 12 residues. V lost 6 bases and J 8 bases, leaving 12 bases between the germline ends. Here the CDR3 DNA reads TGCGCCAGCAGCCAGTCGGGTATTACGCAGTATTTT. Protein: CASSQSGITQYF.

This clonotype was counted between two and nine times. This chain links TRBV28 with TRBJ1-2; a possible D gene is TRBD1 (6 bases). Germline assignment: CDR1 MDHEN and CDR2 SYDVKM. This CDR3 comprises 14 residues. V lost 6 bases and J 3 bases, leaving 14 bases between the germline ends. This CDR3 is CASSNGGLDYGYTF. DNA for the CDR3: TGTGCCAGCAGCAATGGGGGGCTCGACTATGGCTACACCTTC.

The table lists this clonotype with a count of one. V and J are TRBV20-1 and TRBJ2-2, with 9 bases matching TRBD1. This CDR3 comprises 17 residues. After removal of 0 bases from V and 4 bases from J, the junction contained 9 bases not matched to a gene. From germline, CDR1 is DFQATT and CDR2 SNEGSKA (reference sequence). CDR3 sequence: CSARDLGDRDLTGELFF. CDR3 bases: TGCAGTGCTAGAGATTTGGGGGACAGGGATCTCACCGGGGAGCTGTTTTTT.

This clonotype has a count of ten or more. This sequence joins TRBV7-2 and TRBJ2-7; D is undetermined. The CDR3 is made up of 11 amino acids. The V end was cut by 5 bases, the J end by 2 bases, with 4 bases between. Germline CDR1 reads SGHTA; CDR2 reads FQGNSA. As DNA, the CDR3 is TGTGCCAGCAGCGTGACCTACGAGCAGTACTTC. This gives the protein CASSVTYEQYF.

The genes are TRBV28 and TRBJ2-3, with D perhaps matching TRBD2 (6 bases). The V end lost 5 bases, the J end lost 3 bases, and 18 bases lay between the germline ends. Looked up from germline, CDR1 is MDHEN and CDR2 is SYDVKM. This CDR3 spans 16 amino acids. The CDR3 region is CASSIPPTTRTDTQYF. The CDR3 nucleotides are TGTGCCAGCAGTATTCCCCCCACGACTAGAACAGATACGCAGTATTTT.

On this clonotype itself: One junction end disagrees with the germline gene, perhaps due to a read error. The J gene is TRBJ2-2, the V gene TRBV12-3 or TRBV12-4, with 7 bases fitting TRBD1. The CDR3 spans 15 residues. CDR3 nucleotides: TGTACCAGTCGAAAGACAGGGTCCAACCCCGGGGAGCTGTTTTTT. Its translation: CTSRKTGSNPGELFF.

This clonotype was seen repeatedly, ten times or more. This chain joins TRBV6-6 and TRBJ2-7, with TRBD1 identical over 7 bases. Trimming removed 2 bases from V and 5 bases from J; junction bases left unmatched: 6. Germline V lookup: CDR1 MNHNY, CDR2 SVGAGI (reference sequence). The CDR3 is made up of 14 amino acids. The CDR3 loop reads CASSYSEQGNEQYF. CDR3 DNA: TGTGCCAGCAGTTACAGCGAACAGGGGAACGAGCAGTACTTC.

The chain links TRBV28 to TRBJ2-7, with D possibly being TRBD1 (5 bases). Germline V gene sequence: CDR1 MDHEN, CDR2 SYDVKM. The CDR3 runs to 11 residues. V was cut by 8 bases and J by 7 bases, with 12 bases left in between. The chain's CDR3 is CASWGPGEQYF. DNA for the CDR3: TGTGCCAGCTGGGGCCCCGGGGAGCAGTACTTC.

This clonotype was counted only a few times. This chain links TRBV10-2 with TRBJ1-6; D is uncertain. The CDR3 extends over 14 amino acids. V shed 7 bases and J shed 5 bases, with 12 bases lying between them. The germline V gene has CDR1 WSHSY and CDR2 SAAADI. The CDR3 DNA follows: TGCGCCAGCACCAAACAGAAAAATAATTCACCCCTCCACTTT. It is translated as CASTKQKNNSPLHF.

V gene TRBV7-2 combines with J gene TRBJ2-3; 10 positions agree with TRBD2. Germline V gene lookup returns CDR1 SGHTA and CDR2 FQGNSA. Unmatched junction bases numbered 6, after V lost 5 bases and J lost 1 base. CDR3 size: 16 residues. In nucleotides, the CDR3 is TGTGCCAGCAGCACCCGGACTAGCGGACGCACAGATACGCAGTATTTT. Protein product: CASSTRTSGRTDTQYF.

This clonotype occurred a few times. This sequence joins TRBV7-3 and TRBJ2-7; D is ambiguous. The germline V gene encodes CDR1 SGHTA and CDR2 FQGTGA. The CDR3 has 13 residues. The V gene lost 6 bases and the J gene lost 2 bases, with 11 bases spanning the gap. CDR3 sequence reads: CASSPGPTYEQYF. Written as DNA, the CDR3 is TGTGCCAGCAGTCCCGGGCCCACCTACGAGCAGTACTTC.